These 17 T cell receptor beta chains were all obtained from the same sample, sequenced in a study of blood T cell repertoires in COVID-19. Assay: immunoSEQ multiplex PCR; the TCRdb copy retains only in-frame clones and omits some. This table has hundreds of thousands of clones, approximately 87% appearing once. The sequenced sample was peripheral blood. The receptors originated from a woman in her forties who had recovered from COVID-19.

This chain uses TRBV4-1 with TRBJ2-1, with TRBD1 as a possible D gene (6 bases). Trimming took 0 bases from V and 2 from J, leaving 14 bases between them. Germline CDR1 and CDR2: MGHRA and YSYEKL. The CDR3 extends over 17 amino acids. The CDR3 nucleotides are TGCGCCAGCAGCCAAGAGGGGGCGGTGGGCCCCTACAATGAGCAGTTCTTC. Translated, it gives CASSQEGAVGPYNEQFF.

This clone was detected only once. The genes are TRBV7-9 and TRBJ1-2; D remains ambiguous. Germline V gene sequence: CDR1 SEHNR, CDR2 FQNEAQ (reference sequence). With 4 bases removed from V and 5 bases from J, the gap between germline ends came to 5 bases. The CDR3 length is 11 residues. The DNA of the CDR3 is TGTGCCAGCAGCTCTTCTTATGGCTACACCTTC. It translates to CASSSSYGYTF.

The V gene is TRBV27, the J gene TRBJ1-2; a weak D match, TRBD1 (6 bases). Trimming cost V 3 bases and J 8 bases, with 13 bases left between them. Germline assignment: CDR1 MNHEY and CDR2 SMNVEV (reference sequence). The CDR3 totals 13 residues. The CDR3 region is CASSFQGWDGYTF. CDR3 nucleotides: TGTGCCAGCAGTTTCCAGGGGTGGGACGGCTACACCTTC.

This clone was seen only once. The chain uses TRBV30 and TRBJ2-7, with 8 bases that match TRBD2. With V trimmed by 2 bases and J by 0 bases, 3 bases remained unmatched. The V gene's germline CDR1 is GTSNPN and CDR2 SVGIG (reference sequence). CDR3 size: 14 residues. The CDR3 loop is CAWSRLAGSYEQYF. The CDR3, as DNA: TGTGCCTGGAGTCGGCTAGCGGGCTCCTACGAGCAGTACTTC.

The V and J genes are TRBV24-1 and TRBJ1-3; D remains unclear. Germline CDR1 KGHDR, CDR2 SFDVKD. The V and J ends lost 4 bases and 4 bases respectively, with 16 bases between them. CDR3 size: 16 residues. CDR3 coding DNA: TGTGCCACCAGTGACCGCCCACGCGGGGTCGGAAACACCATATATTTT. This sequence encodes CATSDRPRGVGNTIYF.

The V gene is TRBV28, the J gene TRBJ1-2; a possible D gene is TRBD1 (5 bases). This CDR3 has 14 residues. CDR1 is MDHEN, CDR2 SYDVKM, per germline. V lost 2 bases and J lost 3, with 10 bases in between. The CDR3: CASSLQGMDYGYTF. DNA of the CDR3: TGTGCCAGCAGTTTACAGGGAATGGACTATGGCTACACCTTC.

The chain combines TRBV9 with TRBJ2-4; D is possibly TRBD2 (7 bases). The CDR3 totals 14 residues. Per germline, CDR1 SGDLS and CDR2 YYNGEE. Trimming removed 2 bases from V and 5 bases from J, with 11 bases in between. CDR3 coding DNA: TGTGCCAGCAGCGTGGGCGGGGGCGAAAACATTCAGTACTTC. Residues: CASSVGGGENIQYF.

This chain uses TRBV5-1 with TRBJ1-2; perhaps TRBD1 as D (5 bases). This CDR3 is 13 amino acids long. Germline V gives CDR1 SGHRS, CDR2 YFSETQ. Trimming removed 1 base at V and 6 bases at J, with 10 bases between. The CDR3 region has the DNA TGCGCCAGCAGCTTGTTATGGGGGGATGGCTACACCTTC. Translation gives CASSLLWGDGYTF.

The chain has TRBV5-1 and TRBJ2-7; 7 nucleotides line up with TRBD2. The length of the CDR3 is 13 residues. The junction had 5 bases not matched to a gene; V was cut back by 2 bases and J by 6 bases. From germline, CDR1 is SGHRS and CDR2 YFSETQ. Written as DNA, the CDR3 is TGCGCCAGCAGCTTCTCTTGGGAGGGCGAGCAGTACTTC. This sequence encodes CASSFSWEGEQYF.

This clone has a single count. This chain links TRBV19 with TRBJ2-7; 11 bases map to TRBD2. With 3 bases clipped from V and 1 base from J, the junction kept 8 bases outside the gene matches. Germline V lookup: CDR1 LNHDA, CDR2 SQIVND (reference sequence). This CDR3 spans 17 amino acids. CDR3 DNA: TGTGCCAGTAGTATCGGGGGACTAGCGGACCCTTCCTACGAGCAGTACTTC. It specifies CASSIGGLADPSYEQYF.

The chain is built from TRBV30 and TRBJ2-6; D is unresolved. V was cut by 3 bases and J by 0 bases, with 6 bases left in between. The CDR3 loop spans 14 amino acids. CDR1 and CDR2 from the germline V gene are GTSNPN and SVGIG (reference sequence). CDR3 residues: CAWSRSSGANVLTF. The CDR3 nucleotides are TGTGCCTGGAGCAGGTCCTCTGGGGCCAACGTCCTGACTTTC.

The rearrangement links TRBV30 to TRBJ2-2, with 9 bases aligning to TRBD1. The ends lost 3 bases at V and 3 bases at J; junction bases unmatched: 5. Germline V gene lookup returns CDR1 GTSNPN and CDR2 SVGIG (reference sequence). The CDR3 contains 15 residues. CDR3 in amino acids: CAWSPTGGHTGELFF. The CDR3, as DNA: TGTGCCTGGAGCCCGACAGGGGGGCACACCGGGGAGCTGTTTTTT.

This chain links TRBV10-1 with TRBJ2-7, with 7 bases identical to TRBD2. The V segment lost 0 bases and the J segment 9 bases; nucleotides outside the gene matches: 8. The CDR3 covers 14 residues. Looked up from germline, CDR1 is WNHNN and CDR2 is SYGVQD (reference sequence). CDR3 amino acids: CASSESTGGKRQYF. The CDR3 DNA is TGCGCCAGCAGTGAGTCGACCGGGGGGAAACGGCAGTACTTC.

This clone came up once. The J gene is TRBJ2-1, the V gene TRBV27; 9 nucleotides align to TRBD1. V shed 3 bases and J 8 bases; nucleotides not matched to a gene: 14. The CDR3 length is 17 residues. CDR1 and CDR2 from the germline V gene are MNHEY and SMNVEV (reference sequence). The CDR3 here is CASSFLKGGTGIDEQFF. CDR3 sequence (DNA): TGTGCCAGCAGTTTTTTAAAGGGGGGGACAGGGATCGATGAGCAGTTCTTC.

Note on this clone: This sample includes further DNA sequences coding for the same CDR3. In DNA form, the CDR3 reads TGCGCCAGCAGCTTGGGGCCGGGAAATGAAAAACTGTTTTTT. Its translation: CASSLGPGNEKLFF. V is TRBV5-1 and J is TRBJ1-4, with unresolved D. V was trimmed by 0 bases and J by 5 bases, leaving 8 bases between them. This CDR3 is 14 amino acids long. Germline V gene data show CDR1 as SGHRS and CDR2 as YFSETQ.

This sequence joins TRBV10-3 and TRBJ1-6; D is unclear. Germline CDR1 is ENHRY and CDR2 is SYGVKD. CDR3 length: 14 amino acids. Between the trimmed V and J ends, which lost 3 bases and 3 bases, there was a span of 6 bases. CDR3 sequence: CAISDASYNSPLHF. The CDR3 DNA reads TGTGCCATCAGTGACGCCAGCTATAATTCACCCCTCCACTTT.

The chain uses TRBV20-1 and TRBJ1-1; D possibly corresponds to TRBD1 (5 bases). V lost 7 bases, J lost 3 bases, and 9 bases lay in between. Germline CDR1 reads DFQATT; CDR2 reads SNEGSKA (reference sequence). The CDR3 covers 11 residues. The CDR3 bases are TGCAGTGTCGGGGGGGACACTGAAGCTTTCTTT. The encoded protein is CSVGGDTEAFF.